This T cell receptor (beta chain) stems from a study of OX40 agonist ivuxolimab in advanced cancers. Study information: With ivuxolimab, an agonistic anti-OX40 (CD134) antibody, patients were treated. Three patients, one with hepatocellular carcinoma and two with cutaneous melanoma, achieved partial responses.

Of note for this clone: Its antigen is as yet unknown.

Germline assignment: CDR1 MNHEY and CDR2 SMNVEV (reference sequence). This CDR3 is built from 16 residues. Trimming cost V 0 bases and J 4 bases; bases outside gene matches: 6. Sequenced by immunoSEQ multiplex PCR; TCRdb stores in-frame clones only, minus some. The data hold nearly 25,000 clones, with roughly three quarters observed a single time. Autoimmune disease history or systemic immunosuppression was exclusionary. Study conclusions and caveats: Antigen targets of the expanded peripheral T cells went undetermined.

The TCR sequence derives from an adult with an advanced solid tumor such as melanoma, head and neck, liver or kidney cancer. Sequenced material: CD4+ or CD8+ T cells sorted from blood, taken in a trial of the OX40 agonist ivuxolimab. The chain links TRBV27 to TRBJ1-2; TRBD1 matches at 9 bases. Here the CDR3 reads CASSLSGTGSVYGYTF. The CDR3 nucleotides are TGTGCCAGCAGTTTATCTGGGACAGGGAGTGTCTATGGCTACACCTTC.